This TCR beta chain emerged from a study of CXCR3-negative and CXCR3-positive naive CD8 T cells. In preparing the TRB cDNA libraries, 5' RACE with UMI labels was used. TCRdb derives one entry per CDR3 protein from the 5' RACE reads, leaving out DNA. This repertoire includes approximately 83,000 distinct CDR3 sequences. Findings and caveats of the study: Diversity was high in both naive subsets and much lower in memory cells.

Comment on this clonotype: As yet, its antigen is unknown.

The CDR3 length is 15 residues. The genes are TRBV12-3 or TRBV12-4 and TRBJ2-3; checking the TCRdb D call of TRBD2 is not possible without DNA. Input material: naive CXCR3- CD8+ T cells from blood. Subset here: CD45RO-CCR7+CD27+CD95- naive CD8+ T cells lacking CXCR3 (TNR3-). The source is a human donor in good health. Some clones in this sample may be carry-over from other donors' samples. This CDR3 reads CASSTTSGSPDTQYF.